This T cell receptor (beta chain) derives from a study of regulatory T cells in long-lasting Graves disease. About the research overall: Antithyroid drug use was under 3 months in newly diagnosed Graves' patients. Overall study findings and caveats: Those with persistent disease had in common more public clonotypes (about 3,000) than new patients (approximately 970). Lower TCR diversity was seen in persistent Graves' patients than in newly diagnosed ones. Persistent disease was associated with favored TRBV28 usage and with favored use of TRBJ1-2 and TRBJ2-5.

This clonotype was recorded many times. The antigen remains undetermined. Time point reported: newly diagnosed GD, antithyroid drugs for less than 3 months. With RNA extracted from PBMCs as input, the TCR library was made. TCR beta libraries were built with iRepertoire HTBI primers and Arm-PCR of CDR3 regions. Each CDR3 protein is one row after TCRdb ran MiXCR on the multiplex PCR reads. The data hold around 420,000 distinct CDR3 sequences, with 15% to 18% observed a single time. Germline-derived CDR1 and CDR2 are SGHRS and YFSETQ. With V trimmed by 4 bases and J by 4 bases, 11 bases remained unmatched. The CDR3 sequence is 17 residues long.

This sample comprised peripheral blood mononuclear cells (PBMCs), obtained at new diagnosis, from a patient treated with antithyroid drugs. The receptor was derived from a female donor with Graves disease. The chain joins TRBV5-1 to TRBJ2-3; 11 nucleotides match TRBD2. The CDR3 nucleotides are TGCGCCAGCAGCCCTCCGGGACTAGCGGCCCCGTCAGATACGCAGTATTTT. Residues: CASSPPGLAAPSDTQYF.